These T cell receptor beta chains were read from a single sample in a study of blood T cell repertoires in COVID-19. Libraries were prepared by immunoSEQ multiplex PCR; TCRdb keeps only in-frame clonotypes and omits some of them. The profile shows approximately 330,000 clones, roughly 90% of them singletons. Sequenced sample: peripheral blood. All receptors come from a woman aged 40 to 50 with COVID-19, enrolled during active disease. The CDR3 runs from the conserved cysteine through the conserved F or W. Fields, in order: clone size, D gene, V gene, J gene, CDR3 protein, CDR3 DNA. The D gene is left open where the match is weak. Expanded clones get a size class; other rows say once, few or many, or leave the size out.

-	-	TRBV19	TRBJ1-2	CASSPTRTVPYGYTF	TGTGCCAGTAGTCCTACTCGGACAGTACCCTATGGCTACACCTTC
-	-	TRBV6-1	TRBJ1-6	CASSEPGGSSYNSPLHF	TGTGCCAGCAGTGAACCTGGCGGGAGCTCCTATAATTCACCCCTCCACTTT
-	TRBD2	TRBV28	TRBJ2-1	CASSSRGGGAYNEQFF	TGTGCCAGCAGTTCTCGAGGCGGGGGGGCCTACAATGAGCAGTTCTTC
few	-	TRBV6-1	TRBJ1-3	CASSDNGSSGNTIYF	TGTGCCAGCAGTGACAACGGGAGCTCTGGAAACACCATATATTTT
-	TRBD2	TRBV6-2/TRBV6-3	TRBJ2-1	CASSQSGGNNEQFF	TGTGCCAGCAGCCAAAGCGGGGGGAACAATGAGCAGTTCTTC
-	-	TRBV7-9	TRBJ2-3	CASSLGRSSSGTDTQYF	TGTGCCAGCAGCTTAGGGAGGTCTTCCAGTGGCACAGATACGCAGTATTTT
-	-	TRBV4-3	TRBJ2-1	CASSQPGTFVHEQFF	TGCGCCAGCAGCCAACCCGGGACTTTCGTCCATGAGCAGTTCTTC
-	TRBD1	TRBV5-1	TRBJ2-1	CASSLYRGHEQFF	TGCGCCAGCAGCCTGTACAGGGGACATGAGCAGTTCTTC
few	-	TRBV6-6	TRBJ1-1	CASTSAQGRGTEAFF	TGTGCCAGCACCTCAGCCCAGGGGAGAGGGACTGAAGCTTTCTTT
-	TRBD2	TRBV27	TRBJ2-5	CASTWAGGETQYF	TGTGCCAGCACCTGGGCGGGGGGGGAGACCCAGTACTTC
-	-	TRBV4-1	TRBJ2-3	CASSQTPQGGYTQYF	TGCGCCAGCAGCCAAACTCCCCAAGGGGGATATACGCAGTATTTT
-	-	TRBV15	TRBJ1-1	CATSRGGRTEAFF	TGTGCCACCAGCAGGGGAGGAAGGACTGAAGCTTTCTTT
-	TRBD1	TRBV10-3	TRBJ1-2	CAISESSRGRNGYTF	TGTGCCATCAGTGAGTCAAGCAGGGGGCGAAATGGCTACACCTTC
once	-	TRBV27	TRBJ2-3	CASSLRHISTDTQYF	TGTGCCAGCAGTTTAAGACATATTAGCACAGATACGCAGTATTTT
once	TRBD2	TRBV27	TRBJ2-7	CASSPRLAGRYEQYF	TGTGCCAGCAGTCCCAGACTAGCGGGACGATACGAGCAGTACTTC
-	TRBD1	TRBV7-3	TRBJ1-1	CASSAGTGGTEAFF	TGTGCCAGCAGCGCCGGAACAGGGGGCACTGAAGCTTTCTTT
-	TRBD2	TRBV27	TRBJ2-7	CASSLPPGSGPDEQYF	TGTGCCAGCAGTTTACCCCCAGGTAGCGGGCCTGACGAGCAGTACTTC
-	TRBD1	TRBV18	TRBJ1-2	CASSGQGYGYGYTF	TGTGCCAGCTCAGGACAGGGCTACGGCTATGGCTACACCTTC
-	TRBD1	TRBV5-6	TRBJ1-1	CASRPLGQTNTEAFF	TGTGCCAGCAGACCGTTGGGACAGACGAACACTGAAGCTTTCTTT
-	-	TRBV7-2	TRBJ2-1	CASSLYMANEQFF	TGTGCCAGCAGCTTATATATGGCTAATGAGCAGTTCTTC
-	-	TRBV6-1	TRBJ1-2	CASSEGLSYGYTF	TGTGCCAGCAGTGAAGGACTATCCTATGGCTACACCTTC
few	-	TRBV6-4	TRBJ2-7	CASSGPGTLYEQYF	TGTGCCAGCAGTGGCCCGGGTACCCTCTACGAGCAGTACTTC
-	-	TRBV7-9	TRBJ1-1	CASSWVASTEAFF	TGTGCCAGCAGCTGGGTAGCGAGCACTGAAGCTTTCTTT
-	-	TRBV7-2	TRBJ1-3	CASSLGSAGSLNTIYF	TGTGCCAGCAGCTTAGGGTCCGCAGGGTCATTAAACACCATATATTTT
once	-	TRBV4-1	TRBJ1-2	CASSPRDTSNYGYTF	TGCGCCAGCAGCCCCCGGGACACCTCTAACTATGGCTACACCTTC
-	-	TRBV7-8	TRBJ1-3	CASSLGRLISGNTIYF	TGTGCCAGCAGCTTAGGAAGACTGATCTCTGGAAACACCATATATTTT
-	TRBD2	TRBV15	TRBJ2-3	CATSREGLAAISTDTQYF	TGTGCCACCAGCAGAGAGGGACTAGCCGCGATTAGCACAGATACGCAGTATTTT
-	-	TRBV7-6	TRBJ2-3	CASSLIPDTQYF	TGTGCCAGCAGCTTAATCCCGGATACGCAGTATTTT
-	-	TRBV4-3	TRBJ2-3	CASSQDRGASTDTQYF	TGCGCCAGCAGCCAAGATCGGGGGGCTAGCACAGATACGCAGTATTTT
few	TRBD2	TRBV2	TRBJ2-3	CASAEAPSGLTDTQYF	TGTGCCAGCGCCGAAGCCCCTAGCGGTCTCACAGATACGCAGTATTTT
few	TRBD1	TRBV5-4	TRBJ1-2	CASSLGTGTNYGYTF	TGTGCCAGCAGCTTGGGGACAGGGACTAACTATGGCTACACCTTC
-	TRBD1	TRBV6-2/TRBV6-3	TRBJ2-3	CASSWDTRGTDTQYF	TGTGCCAGCAGTTGGGACACCAGGGGGACAGATACGCAGTATTTT
-	TRBD1	TRBV28	TRBJ2-2	CASSWTGETGELFF	TGTGCCAGCAGTTGGACAGGAGAAACCGGGGAGCTGTTTTTT
-	-	TRBV3-1/TRBV3-2	TRBJ1-1	CASSQGSALRNTEAFF	TGTGCCAGCAGCCAAGGGAGCGCGCTCCGGAACACTGAAGCTTTCTTT
-	TRBD2	TRBV7-2	TRBJ2-1	CASSLGGRVREDEQFF	TGTGCCAGCAGCTTAGGGGGGAGAGTCCGGGAGGATGAGCAGTTCTTC
-	-	TRBV7-9	TRBJ1-2	CASSLGGSNGYTF	TGTGCCAGCAGCTTAGGCGGTTCGAATGGCTACACCTTC
-	TRBD2	TRBV28	TRBJ2-5	CASSWTSGPYSQETQYF	TGTGCCAGCAGTTGGACTAGCGGCCCTTACTCGCAAGAGACCCAGTACTTC